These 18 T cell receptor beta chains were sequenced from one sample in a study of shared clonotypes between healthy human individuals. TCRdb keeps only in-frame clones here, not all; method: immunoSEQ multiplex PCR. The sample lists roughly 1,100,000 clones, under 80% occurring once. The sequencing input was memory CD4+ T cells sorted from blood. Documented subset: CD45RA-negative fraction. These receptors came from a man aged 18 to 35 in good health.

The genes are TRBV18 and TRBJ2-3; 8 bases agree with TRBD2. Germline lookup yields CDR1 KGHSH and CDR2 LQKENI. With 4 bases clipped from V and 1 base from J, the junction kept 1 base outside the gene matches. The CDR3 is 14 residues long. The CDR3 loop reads CASSQTSGTDTQYF. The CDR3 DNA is TGTGCCAGCTCACAGACTAGCGGCACAGATACGCAGTATTTT.

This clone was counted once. The CDR3 sequence is CASSLGSRGAANTGELFF. The CDR3 DNA sequence: TGTGCCAGCAGCTTGGGAAGCCGGGGAGCGGCGAACACCGGGGAGCTGTTTTTT. The chain employs TRBV5-4 and TRBJ2-2; possible D gene TRBD2, 5 bases. Trimming shortened V by 0 bases and J by 0 bases, and 15 bases separated the two germline ends. In germline, CDR1 is SGHNT, CDR2 YYREEE (reference sequence). This CDR3 contains 18 residues.

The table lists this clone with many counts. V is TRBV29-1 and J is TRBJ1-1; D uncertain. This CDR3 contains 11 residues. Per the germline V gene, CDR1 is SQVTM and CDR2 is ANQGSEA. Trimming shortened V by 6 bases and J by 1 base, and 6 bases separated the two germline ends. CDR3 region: CSVIPNTEAFF. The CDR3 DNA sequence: TGCAGCGTAATCCCGAACACTGAAGCTTTCTTT.

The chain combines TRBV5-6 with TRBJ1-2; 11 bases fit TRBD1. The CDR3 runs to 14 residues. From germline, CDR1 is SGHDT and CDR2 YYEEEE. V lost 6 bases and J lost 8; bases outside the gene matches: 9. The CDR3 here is CASNPGQGAGGYTF. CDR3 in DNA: TGTGCCAGCAACCCAGGACAGGGGGCGGGAGGCTACACCTTC.

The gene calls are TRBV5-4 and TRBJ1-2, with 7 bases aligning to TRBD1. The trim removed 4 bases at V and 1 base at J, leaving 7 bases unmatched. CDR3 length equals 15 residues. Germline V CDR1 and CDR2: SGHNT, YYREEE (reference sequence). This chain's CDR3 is CASSPAGTDNYGYTF. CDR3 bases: TGTGCCAGCAGCCCCGCGGGGACAGATAACTATGGCTACACCTTC. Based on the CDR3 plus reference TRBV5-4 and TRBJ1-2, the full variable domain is ETGVTQSPTHLIKTRGQQVTLRCSSQSGHNTVSWYQQALGQGPQFIFQYYREEENGRGNFPPRFSGLQFPNYSSELNVNALELDDSALYLCASSPAGTDNYGYTFGSGTRLTVV.

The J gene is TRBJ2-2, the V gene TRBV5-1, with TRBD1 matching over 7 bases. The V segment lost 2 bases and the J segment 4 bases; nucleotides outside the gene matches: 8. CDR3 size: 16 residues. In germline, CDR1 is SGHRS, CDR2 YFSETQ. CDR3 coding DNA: TGCGCCAGCAGCTTCGTACCAGGGGGTGGCACCGGGGAGCTGTTTTTT. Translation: CASSFVPGGGTGELFF.

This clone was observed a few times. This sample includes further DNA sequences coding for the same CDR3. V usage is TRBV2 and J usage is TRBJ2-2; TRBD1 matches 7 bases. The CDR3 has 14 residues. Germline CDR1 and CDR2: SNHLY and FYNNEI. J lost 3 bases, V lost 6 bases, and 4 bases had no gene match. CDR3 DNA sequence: TGTGCCAGCAGCGAGACAGGGTACACCGGGGAGCTGTTTTTT. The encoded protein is CASSETGYTGELFF. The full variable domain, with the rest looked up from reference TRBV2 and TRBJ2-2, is EPEVTQTPSHQVTQMGQEVILRCVPISNHLYFYWYRQILGQKVEFLVSFYNNEISEKSEIFDDQFSVERPDGSNFTLKIRSTKLEDSAMYFCASSETGYTGELFFGEGSRLTVL.

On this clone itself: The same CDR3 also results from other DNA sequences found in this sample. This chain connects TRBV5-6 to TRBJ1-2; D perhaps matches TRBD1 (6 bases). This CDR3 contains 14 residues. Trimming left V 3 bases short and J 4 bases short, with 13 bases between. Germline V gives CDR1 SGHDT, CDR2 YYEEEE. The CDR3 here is CASSSRGLGYGYTF. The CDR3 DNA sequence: TGTGCCAGCAGCTCCAGGGGCCTTGGCTATGGCTACACCTTC.

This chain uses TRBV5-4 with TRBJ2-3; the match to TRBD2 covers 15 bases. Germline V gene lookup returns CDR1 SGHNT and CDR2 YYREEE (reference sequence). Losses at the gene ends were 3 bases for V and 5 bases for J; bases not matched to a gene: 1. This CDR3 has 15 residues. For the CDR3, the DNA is TGTGCCAGCAGCTGGACTAGCGGGGGGGGAGATACGCAGTATTTT. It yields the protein CASSWTSGGGDTQYF.

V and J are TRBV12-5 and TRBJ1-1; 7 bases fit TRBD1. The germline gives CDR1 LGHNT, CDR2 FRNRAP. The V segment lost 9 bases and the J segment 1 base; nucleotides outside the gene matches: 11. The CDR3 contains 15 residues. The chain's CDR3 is CARQVENRGNTEAFF. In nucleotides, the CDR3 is TGTGCTAGACAAGTAGAAAACAGGGGGAACACTGAAGCTTTCTTT.

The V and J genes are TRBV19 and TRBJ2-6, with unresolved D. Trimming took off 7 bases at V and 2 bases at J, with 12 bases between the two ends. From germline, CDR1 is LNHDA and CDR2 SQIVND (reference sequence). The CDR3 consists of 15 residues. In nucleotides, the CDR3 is TGTGCCAGTACCCCTCGAGTGGCTGGGGCCAACGTCCTGACTTTC. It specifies CASTPRVAGANVLTF.

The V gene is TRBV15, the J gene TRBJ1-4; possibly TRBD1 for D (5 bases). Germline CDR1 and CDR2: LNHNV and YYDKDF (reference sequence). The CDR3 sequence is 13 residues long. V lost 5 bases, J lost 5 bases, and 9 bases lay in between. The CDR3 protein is CATSPGRNEKLFF. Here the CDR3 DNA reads TGTGCCACCAGCCCGGGACGGAATGAAAAACTGTTTTTT.

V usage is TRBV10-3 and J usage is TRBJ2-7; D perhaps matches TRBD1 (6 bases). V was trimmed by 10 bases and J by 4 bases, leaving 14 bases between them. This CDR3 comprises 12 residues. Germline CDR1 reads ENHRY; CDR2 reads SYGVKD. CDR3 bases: TGTGCCAGCGGGTGGGGGCAATACGAGCAGTACTTC. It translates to CASGWGQYEQYF.

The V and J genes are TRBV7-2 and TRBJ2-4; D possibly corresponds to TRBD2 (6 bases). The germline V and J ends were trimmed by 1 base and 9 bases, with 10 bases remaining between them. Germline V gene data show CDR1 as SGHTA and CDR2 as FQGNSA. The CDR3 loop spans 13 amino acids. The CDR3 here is CASSLVGGGIQYF. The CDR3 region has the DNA TGTGCCAGCAGCTTAGTGGGGGGTGGCATTCAGTACTTC.

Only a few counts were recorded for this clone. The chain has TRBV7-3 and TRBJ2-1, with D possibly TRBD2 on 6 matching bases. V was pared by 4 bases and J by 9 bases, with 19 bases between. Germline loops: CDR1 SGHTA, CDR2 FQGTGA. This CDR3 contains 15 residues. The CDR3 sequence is CASSSQIAGGAEQFF. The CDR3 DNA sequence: TGTGCCAGCAGCTCTCAAATTGCCGGGGGAGCTGAGCAGTTCTTC.

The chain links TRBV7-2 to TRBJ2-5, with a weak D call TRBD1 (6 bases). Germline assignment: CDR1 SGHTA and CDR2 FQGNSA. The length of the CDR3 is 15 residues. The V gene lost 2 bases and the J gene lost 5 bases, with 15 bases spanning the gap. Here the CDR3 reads CASSLPGQRVETQYF. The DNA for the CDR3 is TGTGCCAGCAGCTTACCGGGACAAAGGGTGGAGACCCAGTACTTC. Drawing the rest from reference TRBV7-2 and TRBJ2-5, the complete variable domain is GAGVSQSPSNKVTEKGKDVELRCDPISGHTALYWYRQSLGQGLEFLIYFQGNSAPDKSGLPSDRFSAERTGGSVSTLTIQRTQQEDSAVYLCASSLPGQRVETQYFGPGTRLLVL.

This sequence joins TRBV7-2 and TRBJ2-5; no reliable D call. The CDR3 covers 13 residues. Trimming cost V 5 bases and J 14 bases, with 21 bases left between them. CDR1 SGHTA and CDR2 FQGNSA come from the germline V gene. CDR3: CASSPFDTLSLYF. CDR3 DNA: TGTGCCAGCAGCCCATTTGACACCCTCAGCCTTTACTTC.

CDR3 in amino acids: CASSPVAESYEQYF. CDR3 DNA sequence: TGTGCCAGCAGCCCCGTAGCGGAGAGCTACGAGCAGTACTTC. The chain joins TRBV6-5 to TRBJ2-7; a weak D match, TRBD2 (6 bases). V lost 6 bases and J 3 bases, leaving 15 bases between the germline ends. The germline CDR1 and CDR2 sequences are MNHEY and SVGAGI. The CDR3 extends over 14 amino acids.